This T cell receptor (beta chain) is drawn from a study of T cells in Graves' hyperthyroidism and ophthalmopathy. Points from the study as a whole: Most clonotypes expanded in the thyroid (above 0.001) were also present in blood. Before onset, by a median of approximately 6.8 months, the model predicted ophthalmopathy.

Uncontrolled infection, other autoimmune disease, pregnancy or lactation barred patients from enrollment. Trimming stripped 7 bases from V and 3 bases from J, with 3 bases between. The CDR3 spans 10 residues. Germline V lookup: CDR1 KGHDR, CDR2 SFDVKD. TCR beta CDR3 region amplification was performed from RNA transcripts. The HTBI primer set drove a first-round RT-PCR of the TCR CDR3. TCRdb processed the multiplex PCR reads anew with MiXCR; each CDR3 protein has one entry. This table has around 620,000 distinct CDR3 sequences, 12% to 15% appearing once. Points on this clonotype: Its antigen is unknown.

The sample comprised blood. The TCR originated in a woman aged 18-29 years with Graves' ophthalmopathy. The chain is built from TRBV24-1 and TRBJ2-7; D gene ambiguous. The CDR3 region has the DNA TGTGCCACCAGGGGCTACGAGCAGTACTTC. Translation: CATRGYEQYF.